This section outlines one TCR beta chain sequence together with its context. The antigen remains unidentified. These data originate in a study of response to subunit inactivated influenza vaccine. V was clipped by 3 bases and J by 2 bases, with 17 bases between them. Germline CDR1 and CDR2: GTSNPN and SVGIG (reference sequence). The CDR3 spans 15 residues. TCRdb analysed the RT-PCR reads with MiXCR anew, one entry per CDR3 protein. The sample lists approximately 570,000 distinct CDR3 sequences, approximately 7.6% occurring once. Study-wide results and caveats: Each seasonal flu vaccination may recruit only limited new T cells, authors suggested.

The material was PBMCs from blood, obtained around 25 months after vaccination. The origin of this receptor is a man between 45 and 75 years old who received an inactivated influenza vaccine. The chain employs TRBV30 and TRBJ2-7; tentative D call: TRBD2 (6 bases). CDR3 amino acids: CAWSVGLTETYEQYF. CDR3 nucleotide sequence: TGTGCCTGGAGCGTGGGACTGACAGAGACCTACGAGCAGTACTTC.